In its sample, the clone carrying this T cell receptor beta chain was seen a few times. The target antigen is unknown. This entry is derived from a study of T cell repertoires in cytomegalovirus infection. Study-wide results and limits: Across the ex vivo response, the dominant clonotypes were HLA-C-restricted CMV-specific TCR beta clonotypes.

MiXCR was run by TCRdb on the reads, yielding one entry per CDR3 protein. The data show 150,000 to 200,000 distinct CDR3 sequences, 25% to 30% seen once. The CDR3 contains 15 residues. V was clipped by 1 base and J by 8 bases, with 18 bases between them. From germline, CDR1 is SEHNR and CDR2 FQNEAQ (reference sequence). What was sequenced was PBMCs. The V gene is TRBV7-9, the J gene TRBJ2-7; no clear D. The sequence was obtained from a human donor in good health (CMV status not recorded). Some clones in this sample may be carry-over from other donors' samples. Here the CDR3 reads CASSLGESPNHQQYF. Written as DNA, the CDR3 is TGTGCCAGCAGCTTAGGGGAATCTCCTAACCACCAGCAGTACTTC.